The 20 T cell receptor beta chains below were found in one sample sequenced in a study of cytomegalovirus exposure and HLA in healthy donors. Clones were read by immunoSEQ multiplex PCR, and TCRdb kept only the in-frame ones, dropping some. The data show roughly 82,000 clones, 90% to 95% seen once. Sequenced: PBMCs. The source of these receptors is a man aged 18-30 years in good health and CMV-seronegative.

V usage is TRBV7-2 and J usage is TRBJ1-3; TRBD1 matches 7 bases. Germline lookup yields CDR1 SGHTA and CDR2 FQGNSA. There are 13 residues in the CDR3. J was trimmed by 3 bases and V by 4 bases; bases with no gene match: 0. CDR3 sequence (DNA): TGTGCCAGCAGCTGGGACAGTGGAAACACCATATATTTT. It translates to CASSWDSGNTIYF.

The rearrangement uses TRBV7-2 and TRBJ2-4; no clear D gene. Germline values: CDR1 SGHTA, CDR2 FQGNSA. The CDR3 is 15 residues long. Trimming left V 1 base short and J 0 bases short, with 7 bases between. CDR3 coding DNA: TGTGCCAGCAGCTTAGAAGCTGTAGCCAAAAACATTCAGTACTTC. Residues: CASSLEAVAKNIQYF. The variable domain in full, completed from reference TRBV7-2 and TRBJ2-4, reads GAGVSQSPSNKVTEKGKDVELRCDPISGHTALYWYRQSLGQGLEFLIYFQGNSAPDKSGLPSDRFSAERTGGSVSTLTIQRTQQEDSAVYLCASSLEAVAKNIQYFGAGTRLSVL.

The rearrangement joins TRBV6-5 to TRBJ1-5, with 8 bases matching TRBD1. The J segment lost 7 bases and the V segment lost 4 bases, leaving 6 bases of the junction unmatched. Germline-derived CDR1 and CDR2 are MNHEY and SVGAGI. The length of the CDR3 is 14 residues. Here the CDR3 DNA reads TGTGCCAGCAGTTCGGACAGGGCATCACAGCCCCAGCATTTT. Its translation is CASSSDRASQPQHF.

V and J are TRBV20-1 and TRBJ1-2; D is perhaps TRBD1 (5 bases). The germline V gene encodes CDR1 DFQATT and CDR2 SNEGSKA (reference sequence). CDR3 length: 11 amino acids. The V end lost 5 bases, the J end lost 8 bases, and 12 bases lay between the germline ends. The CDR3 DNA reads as TGCAGTGCTCCCAGGGTAGGCGGCTACACCTTC. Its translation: CSAPRVGGYTF.

The DNA of the CDR3 is TGTGCCAGCAGCTTTATGGGGGCAGAAAATAACTATGGCTACACCTTC. Its protein product is CASSFMGAENNYGYTF. V and J are TRBV7-9 and TRBJ1-2; D may be TRBD1 (6 bases). CDR1 is SEHNR and CDR2 is FQNEAQ in the germline V gene (reference sequence). The V end lost 3 bases, the J end lost 1 base, and 15 bases lay between the germline ends. CDR3 size: 16 residues. Filled out from reference TRBV7-9 and TRBJ1-2, the complete variable domain reads DTGVSQNPRHKITKRGQNVTFRCDPISEHNRLYWYRQTLGQGPEFLTYFQNEAQLEKSRLLSDRFSAERPKGSFSTLEIQRTEQGDSAMYLCASSFMGAENNYGYTFGSGTRLTVV.

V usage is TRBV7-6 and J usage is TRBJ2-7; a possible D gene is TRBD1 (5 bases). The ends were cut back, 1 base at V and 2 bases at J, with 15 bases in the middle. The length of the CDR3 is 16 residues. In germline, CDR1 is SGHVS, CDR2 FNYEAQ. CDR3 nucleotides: TGTGCCAGCAGCTTAGGGACACACAGTGGGACCTACGAGCAGTACTTC. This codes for CASSLGTHSGTYEQYF.

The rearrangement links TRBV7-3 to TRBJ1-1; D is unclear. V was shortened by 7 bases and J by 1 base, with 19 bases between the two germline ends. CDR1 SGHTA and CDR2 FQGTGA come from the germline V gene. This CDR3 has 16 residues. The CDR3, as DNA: TGTGCCAGCACCCTAGGAACACTCCACCCGAACACTGAAGCTTTCTTT. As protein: CASTLGTLHPNTEAFF. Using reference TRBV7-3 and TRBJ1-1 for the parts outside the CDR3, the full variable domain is GAGVSQTPSNKVTEKGKYVELRCDPISGHTALYWYRQSLGQGPEFLIYFQGTGAADDSGLPNDRFFAVRPEGSVSTLKIQRTERGDSAVYLCASTLGTLHPNTEAFFGQGTRLTVV.

As DNA, the CDR3 is TGTGCCATCAGTGCAAACACCGGAGGCATGGTGGGGACTGAAGCTTTCTTT. Translation: CAISANTGGMVGTEAFF. J is TRBJ1-1 and V is TRBV10-3; no definite D call. Trimming took off 4 bases at V and 5 bases at J, with 23 bases between the two ends. This CDR3 contains 17 residues. Germline loops: CDR1 ENHRY, CDR2 SYGVKD.

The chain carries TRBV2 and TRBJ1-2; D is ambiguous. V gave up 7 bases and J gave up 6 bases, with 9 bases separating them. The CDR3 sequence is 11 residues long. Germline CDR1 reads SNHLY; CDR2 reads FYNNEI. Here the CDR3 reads CASTGSHGYTF. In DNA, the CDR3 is TGTGCCAGCACCGGGTCCCATGGCTACACCTTC.

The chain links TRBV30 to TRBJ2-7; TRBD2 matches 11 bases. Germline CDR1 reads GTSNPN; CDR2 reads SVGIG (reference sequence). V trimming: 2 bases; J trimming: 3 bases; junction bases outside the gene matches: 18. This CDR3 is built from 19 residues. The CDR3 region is CAWSRPRTSGGPIHYEQYF. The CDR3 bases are TGTGCCTGGAGTAGGCCTCGCACTAGCGGGGGTCCCATACACTACGAGCAGTACTTC.

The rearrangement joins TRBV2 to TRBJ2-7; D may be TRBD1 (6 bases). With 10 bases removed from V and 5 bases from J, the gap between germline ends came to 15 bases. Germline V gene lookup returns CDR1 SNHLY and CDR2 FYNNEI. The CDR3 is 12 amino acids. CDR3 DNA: TGTGCCACCTCGGACAGTCTCAACGAGCAGTACTTC. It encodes CATSDSLNEQYF.

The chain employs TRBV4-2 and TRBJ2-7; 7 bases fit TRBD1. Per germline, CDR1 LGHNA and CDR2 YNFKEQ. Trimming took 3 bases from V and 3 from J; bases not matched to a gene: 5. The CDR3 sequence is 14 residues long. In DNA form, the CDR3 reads TGTGCCAGCAGCCAGGGGACAGCTTACTACGAGCAGTACTTC. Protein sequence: CASSQGTAYYEQYF.

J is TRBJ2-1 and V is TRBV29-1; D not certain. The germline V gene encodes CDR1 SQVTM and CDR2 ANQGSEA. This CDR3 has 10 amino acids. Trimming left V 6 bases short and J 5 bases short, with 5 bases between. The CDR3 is CSVGNNEQFF. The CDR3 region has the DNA TGCAGCGTGGGCAACAATGAGCAGTTCTTC.

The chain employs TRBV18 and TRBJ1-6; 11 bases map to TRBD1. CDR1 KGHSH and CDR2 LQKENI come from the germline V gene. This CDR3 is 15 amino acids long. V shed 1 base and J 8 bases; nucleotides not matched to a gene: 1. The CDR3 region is CASSPRGQGDSPLHF. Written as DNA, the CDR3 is TGTGCCAGCTCACCACGGGGACAGGGGGATTCACCCCTCCACTTT.

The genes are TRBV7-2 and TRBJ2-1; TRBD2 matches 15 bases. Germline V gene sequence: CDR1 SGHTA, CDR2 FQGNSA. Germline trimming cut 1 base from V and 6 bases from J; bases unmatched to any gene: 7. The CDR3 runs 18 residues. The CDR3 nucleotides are TGTGCCAGCAGCTTAGTCTGGGGACTAGCGGGAGGCATCAATGAGCAGTTCTTC. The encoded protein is CASSLVWGLAGGINEQFF.

CDR3 region: CASSLGRLVAEAFF. The CDR3 DNA sequence: TGCGCCAGCAGCTTGGGGCGGTTGGTCGCTGAAGCTTTCTTT. V is TRBV5-1 and J is TRBJ1-1; D is undetermined. The length of the CDR3 is 14 residues. In germline, CDR1 is SGHRS, CDR2 YFSETQ. The V and J ends lost 0 bases and 6 bases respectively, with 12 bases between them.

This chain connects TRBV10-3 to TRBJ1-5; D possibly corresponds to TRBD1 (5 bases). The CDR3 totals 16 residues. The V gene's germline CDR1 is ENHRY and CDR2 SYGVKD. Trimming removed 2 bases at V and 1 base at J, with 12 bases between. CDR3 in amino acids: CAISEGAGPSNQPQHF. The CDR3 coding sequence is TGTGCCATCAGTGAGGGGGCAGGACCGAGCAATCAGCCCCAGCATTTT.

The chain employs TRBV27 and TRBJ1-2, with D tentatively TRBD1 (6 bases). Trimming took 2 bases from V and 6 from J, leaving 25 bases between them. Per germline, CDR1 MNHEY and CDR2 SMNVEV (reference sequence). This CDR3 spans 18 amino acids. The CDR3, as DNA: TGTGCCAGCAGTTTAGGGTATGGGGGCAGGGAGAGTAGAAATGGCTACACCTTC. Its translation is CASSLGYGGRESRNGYTF.

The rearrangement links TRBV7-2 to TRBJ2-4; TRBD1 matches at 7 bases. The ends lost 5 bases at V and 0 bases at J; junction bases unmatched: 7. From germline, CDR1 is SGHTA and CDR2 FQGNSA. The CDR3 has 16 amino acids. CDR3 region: CASSPGQLIAKNIQYF. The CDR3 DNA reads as TGTGCCAGCAGCCCGGGACAGCTCATAGCCAAAAACATTCAGTACTTC.

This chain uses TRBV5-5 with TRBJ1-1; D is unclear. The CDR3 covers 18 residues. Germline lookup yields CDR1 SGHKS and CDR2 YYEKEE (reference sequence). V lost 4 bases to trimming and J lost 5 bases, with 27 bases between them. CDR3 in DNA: TGTGCCAGCAGCATCGACCTTAACGCGAGAGGGCGGAGGACTGAAGCTTTCTTT. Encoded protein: CASSIDLNARGRRTEAFF.